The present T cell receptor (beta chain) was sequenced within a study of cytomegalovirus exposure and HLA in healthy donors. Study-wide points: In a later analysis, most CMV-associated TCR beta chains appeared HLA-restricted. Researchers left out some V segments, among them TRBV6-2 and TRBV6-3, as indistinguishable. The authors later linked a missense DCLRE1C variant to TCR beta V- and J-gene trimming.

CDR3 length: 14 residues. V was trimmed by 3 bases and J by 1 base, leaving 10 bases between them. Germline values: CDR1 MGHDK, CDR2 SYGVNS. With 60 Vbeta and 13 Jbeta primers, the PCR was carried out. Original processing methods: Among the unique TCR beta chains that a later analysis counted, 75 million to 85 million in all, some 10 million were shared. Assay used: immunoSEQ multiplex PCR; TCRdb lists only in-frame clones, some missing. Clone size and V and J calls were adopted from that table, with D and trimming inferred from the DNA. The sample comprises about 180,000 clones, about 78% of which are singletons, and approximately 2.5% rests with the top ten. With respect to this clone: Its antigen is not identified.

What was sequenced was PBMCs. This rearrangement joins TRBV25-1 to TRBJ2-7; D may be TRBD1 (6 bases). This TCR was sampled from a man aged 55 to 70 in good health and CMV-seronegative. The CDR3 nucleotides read TGTGCCAGCAGTGAGAGGGGGACGTCCTACGAGCAGTACTTC. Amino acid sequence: CASSERGTSYEQYF.